The present T cell receptor (beta chain) was sequenced within a study of blood T cell repertoires in COVID-19. There are a few counts of this clone. CDR3 length equals 13 residues. Losses at the gene ends were 3 bases for V and 5 bases for J; bases not matched to a gene: 5. Germline CDR1 SQVTM, CDR2 ANQGSEA. In the original processing: It was from reference gene primer amplification that nucleated cell counts were estimated. Using immunoSEQ multiplex PCR, the repertoire was profiled, and TCRdb retains in-frame clones only, with some absent. V, J and clone size were drawn from that table, and D and trimming were deduced from the DNA. The table lists about 110,000 clones, around 84% of them singletons.

Sequenced sample: peripheral blood. This receptor was obtained from a man aged 40-55 years with acute or convalescent COVID-19. The chain carries TRBV29-1 and TRBJ2-3; 7 nucleotides match TRBD1. This chain's CDR3 is CSVEGQLGDTQYF. The CDR3 region has the DNA TGCAGCGTTGAGGGACAGCTCGGAGATACGCAGTATTTT.